The 26 T cell receptor beta chains below come from one sample, sequenced in a study of blood T cell repertoires in COVID-19. Sequenced by immunoSEQ multiplex PCR; TCRdb stores in-frame clones only, minus some. Of 150,000 to 200,000 clones in the sample, 82% were seen once. Sequences were obtained from peripheral blood. Receptors originate from a woman in her seventies with acute or convalescent COVID-19.

The chain is built from TRBV2 and TRBJ2-1; 11 nucleotides line up with TRBD2. V lost 2 bases to trimming and J lost 9 bases; unmatched junction nucleotides: 9. This CDR3 has 16 amino acids. Looked up from germline, CDR1 is SNHLY and CDR2 is FYNNEI. The CDR3 loop reads CASSEIALAGVAEQFF. For the CDR3, the DNA is TGTGCCAGCAGTGAAATTGCACTAGCGGGAGTTGCTGAGCAGTTCTTC.

The chain has TRBV4-3 and TRBJ2-2, with 7 nucleotides matching TRBD1. The V gene's germline CDR1 is LGHNA and CDR2 YSLEER. This CDR3 has 14 residues. After removal of 4 bases from V and 4 bases from J, the junction contained 3 bases not matched to a gene. This CDR3 reads CASSPGQSTGELFF. The CDR3 region has the DNA TGCGCCAGCAGCCCGGGACAGAGCACCGGGGAGCTGTTTTTT.

This clone came up once. V usage is TRBV10-3 and J usage is TRBJ2-1; 9 bases fit TRBD2. The CDR3 is made up of 16 amino acids. The junction had 12 bases not matched to a gene; V was cut back by 3 bases and J by 9 bases. Germline V gene data show CDR1 as ENHRY and CDR2 as SYGVKD. Here the CDR3 reads CAISDSVLAGNSEQFF. The CDR3 DNA sequence: TGTGCCATCAGTGACTCGGTTCTAGCGGGGAACAGTGAGCAGTTCTTC.

The rearrangement joins TRBV18 to TRBJ2-2, with D possibly TRBD1 on 5 matching bases. This CDR3 region has 16 residues. CDR1 and CDR2 (germline): KGHSH, LQKENI. V was cut by 1 base and J by 2 bases, with 11 bases left in between. CDR3 sequence reads: CASSPQKGLNTGELFF. Written as DNA, the CDR3 is TGTGCCAGCTCACCACAAAAGGGGCTAAACACCGGGGAGCTGTTTTTT.

This chain uses TRBV11-3 with TRBJ1-1; no reliable D call. This CDR3 is 13 amino acids long. Trimming took 0 bases from V and 9 from J, leaving 11 bases between them. The germline V gene encodes CDR1 SGHNT and CDR2 YENEEA. CDR3 residues: CASSLDPFTKAFF. The CDR3 DNA follows: TGTGCCAGCAGCTTAGATCCCTTTACTAAAGCTTTCTTT. The full variable domain, completed using reference TRBV11-3 and TRBJ1-1, is EAGVVQSPRYKIIEKKQPVAFWCNPISGHNTLYWYLQNLGQGPELLIRYENEEAVDDSQLPKDRFSAERLKGVDSTLKIQPAELGDSAVYLCASSLDPFTKAFFGQGTRLTVV.

A single count supports this clone. This specimen includes other DNA sequences encoding the same CDR3. The chain combines TRBV7-9 with TRBJ2-3; 9 bases match TRBD2. This CDR3 has 14 amino acids. Germline assignment: CDR1 SEHNR and CDR2 FQNEAQ (reference sequence). V was clipped by 6 bases and J by 5 bases; unmatched bases: 6. The CDR3 loop reads CASSPGLAGDTQYF. CDR3 nucleotide sequence: TGTGCCAGCAGTCCGGGACTAGCAGGAGATACGCAGTATTTT.

This clone showed up just once. V and J are TRBV6-2 or TRBV6-3 and TRBJ2-1, with 16 positions matching TRBD2. The junction had 10 bases not matched to a gene; V was cut back by 4 bases and J by 4 bases. The germline V gene encodes CDR1 MNHEY and CDR2 SVGEGT. There are 19 residues in the CDR3. CDR3 nucleotide sequence: TGTGCCAGCAGTTTCCCAATTGGGACTAGCGGGGGGGGATACAATGAGCAGTTCTTC. Translation gives CASSFPIGTSGGGYNEQFF.

The chain has TRBV7-2 and TRBJ2-7, with D perhaps TRBD2 (5 bases). Per the germline V gene, CDR1 is SGHTA and CDR2 is FQGNSA. Between the trimmed V and J ends, which lost 6 bases and 0 bases, there was a span of 9 bases. The CDR3 runs to 13 residues. The CDR3 region is CASSSDASYEQYF. In DNA form, the CDR3 reads TGTGCCAGCAGTAGCGACGCCTCCTACGAGCAGTACTTC.

The chain carries TRBV9 and TRBJ2-7, with 11 bases lining up with TRBD2. Germline CDR1 SGDLS, CDR2 YYNGEE. After removal of 3 bases from V and 2 bases from J, the junction contained 7 bases not matched to a gene. CDR3 length: 16 residues. This CDR3 is CASSGGSGGAPYEQYF. CDR3 DNA sequence: TGTGCCAGCAGCGGTGGTAGCGGGGGGGCCCCCTACGAGCAGTACTTC. The whole variable domain, remainder taken from reference TRBV9 and TRBJ2-7, is DSGVTQTPKHLITATGQRVTLRCSPRSGDLSVYWYQQSLDQGLQFLIQYYNGEERAKGNILERFSAQQFPDLHSELNLSSLELGDSALYFCASSGGSGGAPYEQYFGPGTRLTVT.

The chain couples TRBV29-1 to TRBJ2-5; TRBD2 matches at 15 bases. Per germline, CDR1 SQVTM and CDR2 ANQGSEA. The CDR3 is 14 amino acids. J was trimmed by 5 bases and V by 4 bases; bases with no gene match: 2. CDR3 loop: CSVVGTSGGETQYF. The CDR3 nucleotides are TGCAGCGTTGTAGGGACTAGCGGGGGGGAGACCCAGTACTTC.

The rearrangement uses TRBV7-9 and TRBJ1-2, with 12 nucleotides matching TRBD1. Germline values: CDR1 SEHNR, CDR2 FQNEAQ (reference sequence). Germline trimming cut 4 bases from V and 8 bases from J; bases unmatched to any gene: 11. This CDR3 is 16 amino acids long. This CDR3 is CASSYIPGQGANGYTF. In DNA, the CDR3 is TGTGCCAGCAGCTACATACCGGGACAGGGGGCGAACGGCTACACCTTC.

The rearrangement joins TRBV30 to TRBJ2-5; the D is unclear. The CDR3 consists of 12 residues. CDR1 is GTSNPN and CDR2 is SVGIG in the germline V gene (reference sequence). With 0 bases removed from V and 5 bases from J, the gap between germline ends came to 7 bases. This CDR3 reads CAWSVSGETQYF. For the CDR3, the DNA is TGTGCCTGGAGTGTATCGGGTGAGACCCAGTACTTC.

This clone showed up just once. The chain links TRBV19 to TRBJ2-1, with TRBD2 matching over 13 bases. Trimming removed 6 bases from V and 6 bases from J; junction bases left unmatched: 8. The V gene's germline CDR1 is LNHDA and CDR2 SQIVND (reference sequence). The CDR3 is made up of 16 amino acids. The CDR3 sequence is CASRTSGRTGSNEQFF. DNA for the CDR3: TGTGCCAGTAGGACTAGCGGGAGGACTGGGAGCAATGAGCAGTTCTTC.

The V gene is TRBV5-4, the J gene TRBJ1-1; possible D gene TRBD1, 6 bases. The CDR3 has 14 residues. The V end lost 0 bases, the J end lost 1 base, and 7 bases lay between the germline ends. Germline CDR1 and CDR2: SGHNT and YYREEE (reference sequence). The chain's CDR3 is CASSLVGQNTEAFF. The CDR3 nucleotides are TGTGCCAGCAGCTTGGTGGGACAGAACACTGAAGCTTTCTTT. The full variable domain, rest sourced from reference TRBV5-4 and TRBJ1-1, is ETGVTQSPTHLIKTRGQQVTLRCSSQSGHNTVSWYQQALGQGPQFIFQYYREEENGRGNFPPRFSGLQFPNYSSELNVNALELDDSALYLCASSLVGQNTEAFFGQGTRLTVV.

This chain uses TRBV6-5 with TRBJ2-7; TRBD1 matches at 7 bases. V was pared by 5 bases and J by 6 bases, with 4 bases of the junction left unmatched. Per the germline V gene, CDR1 is MNHEY and CDR2 is SVGAGI. CDR3 length: 12 residues. CDR3 loop: CASSLDRAEQYF. DNA for the CDR3: TGTGCCAGCAGTCTCGACAGGGCCGAGCAGTACTTC.

This clone was detected a few times. The J gene is TRBJ2-1, the V gene TRBV10-3; 14 nucleotides align to TRBD2. CDR1 is ENHRY and CDR2 is SYGVKD in the germline V gene. The trim removed 6 bases at V and 13 bases at J, leaving 14 bases unmatched. The CDR3 runs to 16 residues. The chain's CDR3 is CAIRPGTSGGPLGQFF. The CDR3 DNA sequence: TGTGCCATCAGACCCGGGACTAGCGGGGGTCCCCTCGGTCAGTTCTTC.

The chain recombines TRBV6-5 with TRBJ2-5, with 8 bases aligning to TRBD2. V dropped 10 bases and J dropped 5; count of bases not matched to a gene: 15. Germline V gene sequence: CDR1 MNHEY, CDR2 SVGAGI. CDR3 length: 15 residues. CDR3 in amino acids: CATRFDGRARETQYF. The CDR3 nucleotides read TGTGCCACCCGTTTCGACGGGAGGGCCAGGGAGACCCAGTACTTC.

This chain connects TRBV5-5 to TRBJ1-1, with D hard to call. Germline V lookup: CDR1 SGHKS, CDR2 YYEKEE (reference sequence). The V end was cut by 0 bases, the J end by 0 bases, with 6 bases between. The CDR3 has 14 residues. Here the CDR3 reads CASSLVGVNTEAFF. In DNA, the CDR3 is TGTGCCAGCAGCTTGGTCGGGGTGAACACTGAAGCTTTCTTT. The full variable domain, in which reference TRBV5-5 and TRBJ1-1 provide the parts outside the CDR3, is DAGVTQSPTHLIKTRGQQVTLRCSPISGHKSVSWYQQVLGQGPQFIFQYYEKEERGRGNFPDRFSARQFPNYSSELNVNALLLGDSALYLCASSLVGVNTEAFFGQGTRLTVV.

This clone was detected only once. This chain connects TRBV30 to TRBJ1-4, with 9 bases lining up with TRBD1. The germline V gene has CDR1 GTSNPN and CDR2 SVGIG (reference sequence). The V gene end was trimmed by 4 bases and the J gene end by 8 bases; junction bases not matched to a gene: 2. This CDR3 spans 12 amino acids. In DNA form, the CDR3 reads TGTGCCTGGAAACAGGGGGCAGAAAAACTGTTTTTT. Protein sequence: CAWKQGAEKLFF.

This sequence joins TRBV6-2 or TRBV6-3 and TRBJ1-5; tentative D call: TRBD1 (5 bases). CDR3 size: 15 residues. CDR1 is MNHEY and CDR2 is SVGEGT in the germline V gene. V gave up 0 bases and J gave up 5 bases, with 11 bases separating them. CDR3 nucleotides: TGTGCCAGCAGTTACTCATCGGGGGTGGATCAGCCCCAGCATTTT. Amino acids: CASSYSSGVDQPQHF.

The CDR3 protein is CASRAQVALHF. The CDR3 DNA follows: TGTGCCAGCAGAGCACAGGTGGCCCTCCACTTT. The rearrangement links TRBV28 to TRBJ1-6; D may be TRBD1 (5 bases). Germline CDR1 and CDR2: MDHEN and SYDVKM. The CDR3 totals 11 residues. V dropped 6 bases and J dropped 14 bases, with 11 bases sitting between them.

J is TRBJ2-3 and V is TRBV11-2; 11 bases agree with TRBD2. Germline V gene sequence: CDR1 SGHAT, CDR2 FQNNGV. Trimming cost V 0 bases and J 1 base; bases outside gene matches: 0. There are 16 residues in the CDR3. CDR3 DNA: TGTGCCAGCAGCTTAGAACTAGCGGGAGGCACAGATACGCAGTATTTT. Protein sequence: CASSLELAGGTDTQYF.

This rearrangement joins TRBV7-6 to TRBJ1-6, with D tentatively TRBD1 (6 bases). The length of the CDR3 is 14 residues. Trimming removed 5 bases from V and 6 bases from J, with 11 bases in between. Germline assignment: CDR1 SGHVS and CDR2 FNYEAQ. The CDR3 reads CASSTGQPNSPLHF. Written as DNA, the CDR3 is TGTGCCAGCAGCACGGGACAACCTAATTCACCCCTCCACTTT.

The CDR3 reads CASSMVEYGQPQHF. Here the CDR3 DNA reads TGTGCCAGTAGTATGGTCGAGTACGGTCAGCCCCAGCATTTT. This rearrangement joins TRBV19 to TRBJ1-5; no clear D gene. Trimming stripped 3 bases from V and 6 bases from J, with 12 bases between. The length of the CDR3 is 14 residues. CDR1 and CDR2 from the germline V gene are LNHDA and SQIVND (reference sequence).

V and J are TRBV30 and TRBJ2-3, with 8 nucleotides matching TRBD2. The CDR3 runs to 14 residues. V was clipped by 5 bases and J by 6 bases; unmatched bases: 10. Germline lookup yields CDR1 GTSNPN and CDR2 SVGIG (reference sequence). The CDR3 region has the DNA TGTGCCTGGTCCCACGGGGGGGCTGGGGATACGCAGTATTTT. Residues: CAWSHGGAGDTQYF.

The rearrangement joins TRBV12-3 or TRBV12-4 to TRBJ1-1; D uncertain. CDR3 length equals 11 residues. Trimming pared 5 bases from V and 6 bases from J, leaving 7 bases between. Here the CDR3 reads CASSQVSEAFF. The CDR3 nucleotides are TGTGCCAGCAGTCAGGTATCTGAAGCTTTCTTT.